Detailed here is one T cell receptor (beta chain). Its target is not known. Method: immunoSEQ multiplex PCR; TCRdb's copy keeps in-frame clones and lacks some. The table records about 120,000 clones, around nine tenths of them present only once. The sample belongs to a study of graft-versus-host responses after intestinal transplantation. The wider study: Induction with anti-thymocyte globulin, then tacrolimus and steroids for roughly 3 years, was given to all recipients.

V was cut by 5 bases and J by 2 bases, with 10 bases left in between. The CDR3 runs 13 residues. CDR1 and CDR2 (germline): SGHAT, FQNNGV. Study-wide points: Some patients had graft-donor T cell macrochimerism, and their allografts showed high graft-versus-host to host-versus-graft clonal ratios.

Sequencing was performed on unstimulated CD4+ T cells sorted from spleen or lymph node cells, taken before intestinal transplant. The chain links TRBV11-2 to TRBJ2-7, with D possibly being TRBD1 (5 bases). This receptor was identified in a human donor who received an intestinal transplant. The CDR3 sequence: CASSRDRTYEQYF. In DNA, the CDR3 is TGTGCCAGCAGCCGTGACAGAACCTACGAGCAGTACTTC.